This TCR beta chain was identified during a study of blood T cell repertoires in COVID-19. Study information: Sample material is recorded as cDNA or gDNA derived from T cells, B-cell-depleted T cells, or PBMCs.

Per the germline V gene, CDR1 is MGHDK and CDR2 is SYGVNS. V lost 4 bases, J lost 0 bases, and 7 bases lay in between. The CDR3 length is 14 residues. Original methodology: Amplification of reference gene primers provided the estimated nucleated cell counts. Repertoires were generated with immunoSEQ multiplex PCR, while TCRdb's copy carries only in-frame clones and drops some. The DNA was the basis for D and trimming; V, J and clone size are from that table. The sample contains some 120,000 clones, approximately 90% of which appear only once. Sample: peripheral blood. The TCR originated in a human donor in a cohort sampled during active COVID-19. V gene TRBV25-1 combines with J gene TRBJ2-4; D unresolved. The CDR3 reads CASSVVLAKNIQYF. The CDR3 DNA reads as TGTGCCAGCAGTGTAGTTCTAGCCAAAAACATTCAGTACTTC.